This is a list of T cell receptor beta chains from one sample in a study of beta chain features in type 1 diabetes. Clones were sequenced by immunoSEQ multiplex PCR, and TCRdb holds only the in-frame ones, with some missing. This table has around 310,000 clones, approximately 13% appearing once. Sample: naive CD4+ T cells from blood. The source of these receptors is a woman younger than 30 with type 1 diabetes. The CDR3 runs from the conserved cysteine through the conserved F or W. A D gene is named only where the DNA matches it firmly. Rows may omit the clone size; those that give it use once, few, many or a size class.

J: TRBJ2-1; V: TRBV19; size: few; D: TRBD2; CDR3: CASSISPGASGSRKFYNEQFF; DNA: TGTGCCAGTAGTATATCCCCTGGGGCTAGCGGGAGTCGGAAGTTCTACAATGAGCAGTTCTTC
J: TRBJ2-3; V: TRBV5-4; size: NA; D: TRBD2; CDR3: CASSLVVAGPVTQYF; DNA: TGTGCCAGCAGCTTGGTGGTAGCGGGGCCAGTCACGCAGTATTTT
J: TRBJ2-4; V: TRBV10-3; size: few; D: NA; CDR3: CAIGVQGLAKNIQYF; DNA: TGTGCCATCGGGGTCCAGGGTCTAGCCAAAAACATTCAGTACTTC
J: TRBJ2-6; V: TRBV5-1; size: NA; D: TRBD1; CDR3: CASADRGGSGANVLTF; DNA: TGCGCCAGCGCGGACAGGGGGGGCTCTGGGGCCAACGTCCTGACTTTC
J: TRBJ1-2; V: TRBV30; size: NA; D: TRBD1; CDR3: CAWSGGQGGSYGYTF; DNA: TGTGCCTGGAGTGGGGGACAGGGCGGTTCCTATGGCTACACCTTC
J: TRBJ2-1; V: TRBV5-1; size: few; D: TRBD1; CDR3: CASSWTGTYNEQFF; DNA: TGCGCCAGCAGCTGGACAGGGACCTACAATGAGCAGTTCTTC
J: TRBJ1-2; V: TRBV6-6; size: NA; D: TRBD1; CDR3: CASRPGQAYGYTF; DNA: TGTGCCAGCAGACCGGGACAGGCCTATGGCTACACCTTC
J: TRBJ2-1; V: TRBV13; size: NA; D: TRBD2; CDR3: CASSPGLAGGTRSHEQFF; DNA: TGTGCCAGCAGCCCGGGACTAGCGGGAGGGACACGAAGCCATGAGCAGTTCTTC
J: TRBJ1-5; V: TRBV27; size: NA; D: NA; CDR3: CASSSPPPHSNSNQPQHF; DNA: TGTGCCAGCAGTTCCCCACCCCCTCACAGTAATAGCAATCAGCCCCAGCATTTT
J: TRBJ1-1; V: TRBV18; size: few; D: NA; CDR3: CASSPGGGNTEAFF; DNA: TGTGCCAGCTCACCGGGCGGGGGGAACACTGAAGCTTTCTTT
J: TRBJ2-3; V: TRBV28; size: NA; D: NA; CDR3: CASSEAGGVSPDTQYF; DNA: TGTGCCAGCAGCGAGGCGGGTGGGGTGTCACCGGATACGCAGTATTTT
J: TRBJ2-5; V: TRBV15; size: NA; D: NA; CDR3: CATSRDQGEETQYF; DNA: TGTGCCACCAGCAGAGATCAGGGCGAAGAGACCCAGTACTTC
J: TRBJ1-5; V: TRBV19; size: few; D: TRBD1; CDR3: CASTSGQLNQPQHF; DNA: TGTGCCAGTACATCGGGACAGTTAAATCAGCCCCAGCATTTT
J: TRBJ2-7; V: TRBV27; size: few; D: TRBD2; CDR3: CASSFVSSGSYEQYF; DNA: TGTGCCAGCAGTTTCGTCTCTAGCGGCTCCTACGAGCAGTACTTC
J: TRBJ2-3; V: TRBV5-1; size: NA; D: NA; CDR3: CASSLGRNTDTQYF; DNA: TGCGCCAGCAGCTTGGGGCGGAACACAGATACGCAGTATTTT
J: TRBJ1-2; V: TRBV6-6; size: few; D: NA; CDR3: CASSYSTVPYGYTF; DNA: TGTGCCAGCAGTTACTCAACAGTCCCCTACGGCTACACCTTC
J: TRBJ1-1; V: TRBV23-1; size: few; D: TRBD1; CDR3: CATTKGQGARVRNTEAFF; DNA: TGCGCCACCACGAAGGGACAGGGGGCTCGTGTGCGGAACACTGAAGCTTTCTTT
J: TRBJ1-4; V: TRBV18; size: once; D: NA; CDR3: CASSPRHATNEKLFF; DNA: TGTGCCAGCTCACCACGACATGCGACTAATGAAAAACTGTTTTTT
J: TRBJ2-7; V: TRBV5-4; size: NA; D: NA; CDR3: CASSSYTGAYEQYF; DNA: TGTGCCAGCAGCTCCTACACGGGAGCCTACGAGCAGTACTTC
J: TRBJ2-3; V: TRBV30; size: NA; D: NA; CDR3: CAWSVYTGIHTDTQYF; DNA: TGTGCCTGGAGTGTATACACAGGCATTCACACAGATACGCAGTATTTT
J: TRBJ1-4; V: TRBV30; size: NA; D: NA; CDR3: CACSGRANEKLFF; DNA: TGTGCCTGTTCCGGGAGGGCTAATGAAAAACTGTTTTTT
J: TRBJ2-1; V: TRBV5-1; size: NA; D: NA; CDR3: CASSTHRDQFF; DNA: TGCGCCAGCAGCACACACAGGGATCAGTTCTTC
J: TRBJ1-1; V: TRBV5-4; size: few; D: NA; CDR3: CASSLGVGVNTEAFF; DNA: TGTGCCAGCAGCTTAGGGGTTGGGGTGAACACTGAAGCTTTCTTT
J: TRBJ2-2; V: TRBV5-1; size: NA; D: NA; CDR3: CASSDGTSNTGELFF; DNA: TGCGCCAGCAGCGACGGGACAAGTAACACCGGGGAGCTGTTTTTT
J: TRBJ2-2; V: TRBV5-1; size: few; D: TRBD1; CDR3: CASSLAGTANTGELFF; DNA: TGCGCCAGCAGCTTGGCCGGGACAGCGAACACCGGGGAGCTGTTTTTT
J: TRBJ1-5; V: TRBV4-1; size: few; D: TRBD1; CDR3: CASSQTEQGNQPQHF; DNA: TGCGCCAGCAGCCAAACCGAACAGGGGAATCAGCCCCAGCATTTT